This T cell receptor (beta chain) was captured by sequencing in a study of OX40 agonist ivuxolimab in advanced cancers. The repertoire was sequenced with immunoSEQ multiplex PCR; TCRdb's copy has only in-frame clones and lacks some. The profile covers around 74,000 clones, with 85% appearing a single time and 0.6% to 0.8% taken by the ten largest. Notes on the study in general: Normalized T-cell clonal expansion was also low in a subset of nonresponders.

Concerning this clone itself: The antigen remains undetermined.

The origin of this receptor is an adult with an advanced solid tumor such as melanoma, head and neck, liver or kidney cancer. Sample: CD4+ or CD8+ T cells sorted from blood, taken in a trial of the OX40 agonist ivuxolimab.

Written as DNA, the CDR3 is TGTGCCAGCAGCTTCCAGGGGTCAGATACGCAGTATTTT. Residues: CASSFQGSDTQYF. V and J are TRBV7-3 and TRBJ2-3, with D tentatively TRBD1 (6 bases). The ends were cut back, 3 bases at V and 4 bases at J, with 8 bases in the middle. The CDR3 contains 13 residues. Germline assignment: CDR1 SGHTA and CDR2 FQGTGA.